This TCR beta chain was found in a study of cytomegalovirus exposure and HLA in healthy donors. CDR1 and CDR2 from the germline V gene are SGHTA and FQGNSA. CDR3 length equals 12 residues. V trimming: 5 bases; J trimming: 8 bases; junction bases outside the gene matches: 4. The study's findings and limits: CMV antigen specificity of a few CMV-associated chains was confirmed in vitro. Donors belonging to an Asian-associated ancestry cluster reportedly showed fewer N-insertions in productive TCRs than the roughly 700-donor mean, according to what a later analysis found. Most subjects had HLA-A and HLA-B alleles reportedly predicted accurately by TCR beta sequences.

Remarks on this clone: The target antigen is unknown.

Both 60 Vbeta primers and 13 Jbeta primers went into the PCR. As originally analysed: An analysis that came later counted tens of millions of unique TCR beta chains, 9 million to 12 million shared. Clones were read by immunoSEQ multiplex PCR, and TCRdb kept only the in-frame ones, dropping some. The DNA gave D and trimming, while V, J and clone size come from that table. The sample records around 150,000 clones, approximately 78% being singletons. The chain carries TRBV7-2 and TRBJ1-2; 8 positions match TRBD1. This TCR came from a male donor in good health and CMV-seropositive. The sequenced sample consisted of PBMCs. The CDR3 DNA reads TGTGCCAGCAGCGCCAGGGGGCTGGGCTACACCTTC. Translation gives CASSARGLGYTF.